The 12 T cell receptor beta chains reported below all come from one sample, sequenced in a study of T cell changes during pregnancy in multiple sclerosis. Clones were read by immunoSEQ multiplex PCR, and TCRdb kept only the in-frame ones, dropping some. The data contain 65,000 to 95,000 clones, approximately 95% of them singletons. Source: peripheral blood, taken in the second trimester of pregnancy. The source of these receptors is a female donor in good health, enrolled as a control in a pregnancy study.

V gene TRBV6-1 combines with J gene TRBJ2-5; 7 bases align to TRBD1. The J segment lost 2 bases and the V segment lost 1 base, leaving 4 bases of the junction unmatched. The CDR3 length is 15 residues. In germline, CDR1 is MNHNS, CDR2 SASEGT. The CDR3 loop reads CASSEVAGGQETQYF. CDR3 in DNA: TGTGCCAGCAGTGAAGTGGCAGGGGGACAAGAGACCCAGTACTTC.

Of note for this clone: Without the conserved terminal phenylalanine or tryptophan, this CDR3 likely stems from a read error. The DNA is left out, because the CDR3 cannot be placed on it with certainty; the CDR3 is given as TCRdb lists it. CDR3 in amino acids: CASSKGSR. V gene TRBV21-1 combines with J gene TRBJ2-6; the table names TRBD2, a call not compared with the DNA. TRBV21-1 is termed a pseudogene. The CDR3 contains 8 residues when both ends are counted.

This sequence joins TRBV5-1 and TRBJ2-5; a possible D gene is TRBD1 (5 bases). The V gene's germline CDR1 is SGHRS and CDR2 YFSETQ. V was cut by 2 bases and J by 11 bases, with 19 bases left in between. CDR3 size: 14 residues. The CDR3 here is CASSFDRSSGEQYF. CDR3 sequence (DNA): TGCGCCAGCAGCTTCGACAGATCTTCTGGAGAGCAGTACTTC.

This clone was seen just once. The rearrangement uses TRBV27 and TRBJ1-1; 9 nucleotides line up with TRBD1. The germline CDR1 and CDR2 sequences are MNHEY and SMNVEV (reference sequence). V lost 4 bases, J lost 1 base, and 1 base stayed unmatched. The CDR3 is made up of 14 amino acids. Here the CDR3 DNA reads TGTGCCAGCAGTTGGGGACAGGGGAACACTGAAGCTTTCTTT. Translating gives CASSWGQGNTEAFF.

Turning to this clone: It is likely a read error, because the conserved phenylalanine at the end of the CDR3 is missing. This chain links TRBV6-5 with TRBJ1-2, with a tentative D call TRBD1 (5 bases). The CDR3 runs 14 residues. The germline V gene has CDR1 MNHEY and CDR2 SVGAGI. Trimming shortened V by 0 bases and J by 8 bases, and 13 bases separated the two germline ends. The DNA for the CDR3 is TGTGCCAGCAGTTACTCGGAACAGGCGGCCGGCTACACCCTC. It translates to CASSYSEQAAGYTL.

This chain connects TRBV6-6 to TRBJ1-2, with TRBD1 matching over 8 bases. The CDR3 loop spans 15 amino acids. Germline trimming cut 5 bases from V and 3 bases from J; bases unmatched to any gene: 8. Per germline, CDR1 MNHNY and CDR2 SVGAGI (reference sequence). Here the CDR3 reads CASSQTTGADYGYTF. The CDR3 bases are TGTGCCAGCAGTCAGACGACAGGGGCGGACTATGGCTACACCTTC.

The rearrangement links TRBV6-5 to TRBJ2-1, with 7 bases fitting TRBD2. Germline lookup yields CDR1 MNHEY and CDR2 SVGAGI. The junction had 10 bases not matched to a gene; V was cut back by 4 bases and J by 4 bases. This CDR3 comprises 16 residues. CDR3 sequence reads: CASSLGGFLTYNEQFF. The DNA for the CDR3 is TGTGCCAGCAGTTTGGGGGGGTTTCTTACTTACAATGAGCAGTTCTTC.

The chain uses TRBV27 and TRBJ2-1; TRBD2 matches at 12 bases. Germline CDR1 reads MNHEY; CDR2 reads SMNVEV (reference sequence). The junction had 9 bases not matched to a gene; V was cut back by 2 bases and J by 13 bases. CDR3 size: 15 residues. The chain's CDR3 is CASSLLAGGPLYQFF. The CDR3 DNA reads as TGTGCCAGCAGTTTACTAGCGGGAGGGCCGCTTTATCAGTTCTTC.

This chain joins TRBV30 and TRBJ2-7; 7 bases are shared with TRBD1. Looked up from germline, CDR1 is GTSNPN and CDR2 is SVGIG (reference sequence). The V and J ends lost 2 bases and 6 bases, in that order; junction bases with no gene match: 7. This CDR3 contains 13 residues. This CDR3 reads CAWSFDREGEQYF. The CDR3, as DNA: TGTGCCTGGAGTTTTGACAGGGAAGGCGAGCAGTACTTC.

J is TRBJ2-3 and V is TRBV2, with 9 bases identical to TRBD2. V dropped 4 bases and J dropped 3; count of bases not matched to a gene: 14. Germline lookup yields CDR1 SNHLY and CDR2 FYNNEI. The CDR3 runs to 18 residues. The CDR3 DNA follows: TGTGCCAGCAGTGTAAGGTCTTCTAGCGGGATATATACAGATACGCAGTATTTT. It codes for CASSVRSSSGIYTDTQYF.

The V and J genes are TRBV28 and TRBJ2-7; tentatively, D is TRBD2 (6 bases). CDR1 MDHEN and CDR2 SYDVKM come from the germline V gene. The CDR3 contains 12 residues. The V and J ends lost 3 bases and 6 bases respectively, with 9 bases between them. CDR3 in amino acids: CASSLWGVEQYF. The CDR3 region has the DNA TGTGCCAGCAGTTTGTGGGGGGTCGAGCAGTACTTC.

V and J are TRBV7-9 and TRBJ1-5; 9 bases are shared with TRBD1. Trimming took 5 bases from V and 7 from J; bases not matched to a gene: 3. Germline lookup yields CDR1 SEHNR and CDR2 FQNEAQ (reference sequence). CDR3 size: 13 residues. The CDR3 coding sequence is TGTGCCAGCAGCAAGGGACAGGGACAGCCCCAGCATTTT. The encoded protein is CASSKGQGQPQHF. Based on the CDR3 plus reference TRBV7-9 and TRBJ1-5, the full variable domain is DTGVSQNPRHKITKRGQNVTFRCDPISEHNRLYWYRQTLGQGPEFLTYFQNEAQLEKSRLLSDRFSAERPKGSFSTLEIQRTEQGDSAMYLCASSKGQGQPQHFGDGTRLSIL.